This T cell receptor (beta chain) was captured by sequencing in a study of response to subunit inactivated influenza vaccine. Study results and limitations: New T cells are recruited in small numbers by each seasonal influenza vaccination, according to the authors' suggestion.

TCRdb fed the RT-PCR reads into MiXCR, producing one record per CDR3 protein. The table includes hundreds of thousands of distinct CDR3 sequences, approximately 11% detected once. CDR3 length: 13 residues. Germline V gene data show CDR1 as SGHTA and CDR2 as FQGNSA. The germline V and J ends were trimmed by 3 bases and 1 base, with 7 bases remaining between them. This clonotype was observed many times. Its antigen remains unidentified. This receptor was obtained from a man aged 50-59 years who received an inactivated influenza vaccine. The rearrangement uses TRBV7-2 and TRBJ2-7, with D maybe TRBD1 (6 bases). This specimen consisted of PBMCs from blood, obtained around seven weeks after vaccination. Here the CDR3 reads CASSFTGSYEQYF. The CDR3 DNA is TGTGCCAGCAGCTTCACAGGGTCCTACGAGCAGTACTTC.